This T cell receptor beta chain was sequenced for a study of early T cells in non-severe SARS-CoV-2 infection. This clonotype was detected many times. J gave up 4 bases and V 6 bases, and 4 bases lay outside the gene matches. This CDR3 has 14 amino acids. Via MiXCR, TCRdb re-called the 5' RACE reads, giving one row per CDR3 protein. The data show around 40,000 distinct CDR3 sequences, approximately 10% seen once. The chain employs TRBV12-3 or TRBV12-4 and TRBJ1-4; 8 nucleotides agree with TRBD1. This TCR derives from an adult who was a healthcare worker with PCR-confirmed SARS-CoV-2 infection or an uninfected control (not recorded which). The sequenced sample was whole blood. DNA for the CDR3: TGTGCCAGCAGCAGGGACAGGTTTAATGAAAAACTGTTTTTT. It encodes CASSRDRFNEKLFF.